Presented here are 27 T cell receptor beta chains from one specimen sequenced in a study of blood T cell repertoires in COVID-19. Libraries were prepared by immunoSEQ multiplex PCR; TCRdb keeps only in-frame clonotypes and omits some of them. The data contain tens of thousands of clones, 87% of them singletons. What was sequenced was peripheral blood. Receptor source: a man aged 25 to 40 with acute or convalescent COVID-19.

This clone was recorded a few times. V usage is TRBV27 and J usage is TRBJ2-1; D uncertain. The germline V gene has CDR1 MNHEY and CDR2 SMNVEV (reference sequence). Deletions cut 4 bases from V and 5 bases from J, with 12 bases between. The CDR3 spans 14 residues. CDR3 sequence (DNA): TGTGCCAGCAGTTCTAGGCTAAGCCACAATGAGCAGTTCTTC. It is translated as CASSSRLSHNEQFF.

The chain links TRBV10-3 to TRBJ1-1; D gene uncertain. Germline lookup yields CDR1 ENHRY and CDR2 SYGVKD. The CDR3 totals 13 residues. Trimming left V 1 base short and J 4 bases short, with 7 bases between. DNA for the CDR3: TGTGCCATCAGTGAGTACGGCGGCACTGAAGCTTTCTTT. Protein: CAISEYGGTEAFF.

The J gene is TRBJ1-2, the V gene TRBV28; no definite D call. The CDR3 contains 15 residues. Germline CDR1 reads MDHEN; CDR2 reads SYDVKM. V lost 4 bases and J lost 3, with 15 bases in between. The CDR3 bases are TGTGCCAGCAGTTACAGTAACCGATTTGACTATGGCTACACCTTC. It yields the protein CASSYSNRFDYGYTF.

The rearrangement links TRBV27 to TRBJ1-1; 12 bases map to TRBD1. V was clipped by 3 bases and J by 6 bases; unmatched bases: 8. Per germline, CDR1 MNHEY and CDR2 SMNVEV (reference sequence). The CDR3 extends over 16 amino acids. The CDR3 DNA reads as TGTGCCAGCAGTTTGGCGGGACAGGGGGCGCGGGCTGAAGCTTTCTTT. This gives the protein CASSLAGQGARAEAFF.

In this sample, this clone turned up a few times. The chain links TRBV4-1 to TRBJ1-6; D is uncertain. V was pared by 1 base and J by 0 bases, with 4 bases between. CDR1 is MGHRA and CDR2 is YSYEKL in the germline V gene. The CDR3 is 15 residues long. The CDR3 DNA reads as TGCGCCAGCAGCCAAGGGAGCTCCTATAATTCACCCCTCCACTTT. It encodes CASSQGSSYNSPLHF.

This clone is a singleton in its sample. V gene TRBV11-3 combines with J gene TRBJ1-5, with no clear D. CDR3 length: 14 amino acids. The V end lost 2 bases, the J end lost 5 bases, and 10 bases lay between the germline ends. Germline CDR1 is SGHNT and CDR2 is YENEEA. The CDR3 here is CASSLTWRYQPQHF. The CDR3 coding sequence is TGTGCCAGCAGCTTAACATGGAGGTATCAGCCCCAGCATTTT.

V is TRBV27 and J is TRBJ1-1, with D tentatively TRBD1 (6 bases). CDR3 size: 13 residues. Trimming took 0 bases from V and 9 from J, leaving 11 bases between them. CDR1 is MNHEY, CDR2 SMNVEV, per germline (reference sequence). The CDR3: CASSLSRGDKAFF. DNA of the CDR3: TGTGCCAGCAGTTTATCGCGAGGGGACAAAGCTTTCTTT.

This clone was seen once. This chain joins TRBV28 and TRBJ2-7; TRBD2 matches 7 bases. V shed 3 bases and J 2 bases; nucleotides not matched to a gene: 7. CDR3 size: 15 residues. The germline V gene encodes CDR1 MDHEN and CDR2 SYDVKM. The CDR3 loop reads CASSFLAVEAYEQYF. The CDR3 DNA is TGTGCCAGCAGTTTTCTAGCGGTAGAGGCCTACGAGCAGTACTTC.

The rearrangement uses TRBV11-2 and TRBJ2-2, with 7 bases identical to TRBD2. Germline V gene data show CDR1 as SGHAT and CDR2 as FQNNGV. This CDR3 is 16 amino acids long. The V gene end was trimmed by 3 bases and the J gene end by 0 bases; junction bases not matched to a gene: 4. In DNA, the CDR3 is TGTGCCAGCAGCTTCTTTGGGACTACGAACACCGGGGAGCTGTTTTTT. This codes for CASSFFGTTNTGELFF. Using reference TRBV11-2 and TRBJ2-2 for the parts outside the CDR3, the full variable domain is EAGVAQSPRYKIIEKRQSVAFWCNPISGHATLYWYQQILGQGPKLLIQFQNNGVVDDSQLPKDRFSAERLKGVDSTLKIQPAKLEDSAVYLCASSFFGTTNTGELFFGEGSRLTVL.

CDR3 sequence: CASSTGQGYEQYF. The CDR3 DNA follows: TGTGCCAGTAGTACCGGACAGGGCTACGAGCAGTACTTC. The chain combines TRBV19 with TRBJ2-7; 8 nucleotides agree with TRBD1. Germline CDR1 is LNHDA and CDR2 is SQIVND (reference sequence). V shed 4 bases, J shed 3 bases, and the junction held 2 bases outside the gene matches. The CDR3 length is 13 residues.

This chain joins TRBV27 and TRBJ1-5, with 9 bases matching TRBD1. The J segment lost 0 bases and the V segment lost 5 bases, leaving 2 bases of the junction unmatched. In germline, CDR1 is MNHEY, CDR2 SMNVEV (reference sequence). The CDR3 extends over 15 amino acids. In DNA, the CDR3 is TGTGCCAGCAGTCCGGGACAGGGTAGCAATCAGCCCCAGCATTTT. This translates into CASSPGQGSNQPQHF.

The chain couples TRBV28 to TRBJ2-5; 11 bases line up with TRBD2. Trimming cost V 3 bases and J 7 bases; bases outside gene matches: 16. CDR1 and CDR2 (germline): MDHEN, SYDVKM. There are 18 residues in the CDR3. The CDR3 loop reads CASSFLSGLAGGPGTQYF. The CDR3 region has the DNA TGTGCCAGCAGTTTCCTCTCAGGATTAGCGGGAGGGCCTGGGACCCAGTACTTC.

This clone has just one count. The V call is TRBV19, the J call TRBJ1-4, with 7 bases fitting TRBD1. From germline, CDR1 is LNHDA and CDR2 SQIVND (reference sequence). The ends lost 5 bases at V and 5 bases at J; junction bases unmatched: 2. This CDR3 has 13 residues. CDR3 sequence reads: CASSSQGNEKLFF. The CDR3 DNA reads TGTGCCAGTAGTTCACAGGGGAATGAAAAACTGTTTTTT.

The chain employs TRBV19 and TRBJ1-5, with a possible D match to TRBD1 (6 bases). Trimming took 4 bases from V and 0 from J, leaving 10 bases between them. The CDR3 runs 15 residues. Germline assignment: CDR1 LNHDA and CDR2 SQIVND (reference sequence). CDR3 in amino acids: CASSRGHFSNQPQHF. For the CDR3, the DNA is TGTGCCAGTAGTAGGGGGCACTTTAGCAATCAGCCCCAGCATTTT.

The gene calls are TRBV5-1 and TRBJ1-5; D remains ambiguous. The V gene lost 1 base and the J gene lost 0 bases, with 11 bases spanning the gap. This CDR3 contains 16 residues. Germline CDR1 and CDR2: SGHRS and YFSETQ. CDR3 residues: CASSLCGTYSNQPQHF. The CDR3 DNA reads as TGCGCCAGCAGCTTGTGCGGAACCTATAGCAATCAGCCCCAGCATTTT.

The V call is TRBV6-6, the J call TRBJ2-1, with TRBD2 matching over 14 bases. The CDR3 runs 20 residues. The ends lost 5 bases at V and 3 bases at J; junction bases unmatched: 15. The germline CDR1 and CDR2 sequences are MNHNY and SVGAGI (reference sequence). CDR3 bases: TGTGCCAGCAGTCGACGGACTAGCGGGAGGAGTGAACTTATCTACAATGAGCAGTTCTTC. Encoded protein: CASSRRTSGRSELIYNEQFF.

The chain carries TRBV11-2 and TRBJ1-4; D might be TRBD1 (5 bases). The V end lost 2 bases, the J end lost 8 bases, and 12 bases lay between the germline ends. Germline V lookup: CDR1 SGHAT, CDR2 FQNNGV. The CDR3 has 14 residues. CDR3 bases: TGTGCCAGCAGCTTAAGGAGGGAGGGGGAAAAACTGTTTTTT. Translation: CASSLRREGEKLFF.

The chain carries TRBV19 and TRBJ2-1; 10 bases align to TRBD2. The CDR3 totals 15 residues. Trimming took 3 bases from V and 6 from J; bases not matched to a gene: 5. From germline, CDR1 is LNHDA and CDR2 SQIVND (reference sequence). For the CDR3, the DNA is TGTGCCAGTAGTATTGGTCTAGCGGGAGTCAATGAGCAGTTCTTC. Translated: CASSIGLAGVNEQFF.

The chain couples TRBV2 to TRBJ2-1; TRBD1 matches at 11 bases. The J segment lost 6 bases and the V segment lost 6 bases, leaving 4 bases of the junction unmatched. Germline lookup yields CDR1 SNHLY and CDR2 FYNNEI. The CDR3 runs 14 residues. The CDR3 protein is CASRLGTGGNEQFF. CDR3 nucleotide sequence: TGTGCCAGCAGACTCGGGACAGGGGGCAATGAGCAGTTCTTC.

The chain uses TRBV7-2 and TRBJ2-1, with D unresolved. Trimming cost V 3 bases and J 8 bases, with 8 bases left between them. This CDR3 has 12 amino acids. The germline V gene has CDR1 SGHTA and CDR2 FQGNSA. The CDR3 loop is CASSFRFDEQFF. The CDR3 nucleotides are TGTGCCAGCAGCTTCAGGTTCGATGAGCAGTTCTTC.

Here the CDR3 reads CASSPMAGLNTGELFF. CDR3 nucleotide sequence: TGTGCCAGCAGCCCGATGGCGGGGCTGAACACCGGGGAGCTGTTTTTT. The chain combines TRBV11-2 with TRBJ2-2, with D possibly matching TRBD2 (6 bases). The CDR3 extends over 16 amino acids. Trimming stripped 5 bases from V and 1 base from J, with 14 bases between. Germline V gene lookup returns CDR1 SGHAT and CDR2 FQNNGV.

This sequence joins TRBV24-1 and TRBJ2-3, with TRBD2 identical over 8 bases. Germline V gene sequence: CDR1 KGHDR, CDR2 SFDVKD. CDR3 length: 17 residues. V lost 4 bases and J lost 4; bases outside the gene matches: 12. The CDR3 coding sequence is TGTGCCACCAGTGAGCCCCCGGGTAGCGGGAAAGCAGATACGCAGTATTTT. This gives the protein CATSEPPGSGKADTQYF.

This clone was counted a single time. The CDR3 spells CASRKGQENTEAFF. For the CDR3, the DNA is TGTGCCAGCAGGAAGGGACAGGAGAACACTGAAGCTTTCTTT. The chain couples TRBV27 to TRBJ1-1; TRBD1 aligns across 8 bases. Trimming at V came to 6 bases and at J to 1 base, leaving 4 bases not matched to a gene. The CDR3 has 14 residues. Germline CDR1 is MNHEY and CDR2 is SMNVEV (reference sequence).

J is TRBJ1-2 and V is TRBV6-6; 9 bases map to TRBD1. After removal of 7 bases from V and 8 bases from J, the junction contained 17 bases not matched to a gene. This CDR3 contains 16 residues. Germline lookup yields CDR1 MNHNY and CDR2 SVGAGI (reference sequence). This CDR3 is CASKGIWGQGTFGYTF. The DNA for the CDR3 is TGTGCCAGCAAGGGAATTTGGGGACAGGGAACTTTCGGCTACACCTTC.

V and J are TRBV19 and TRBJ2-2; TRBD2 agrees at 8 bases. The CDR3 has 15 residues. CDR1 is LNHDA, CDR2 SQIVND, per germline (reference sequence). Germline trimming cut 3 bases from V and 4 bases from J; bases unmatched to any gene: 4. The CDR3 DNA reads as TGTGCCAGTAGTATCCGGGGGGGGAGCACCGGGGAGCTGTTTTTT. Translation: CASSIRGGSTGELFF.

V usage is TRBV3-1 (or the pseudogene TRBV3-2) and J usage is TRBJ2-1; no reliable D call. Trimming stripped 5 bases from V and 7 bases from J, with 6 bases between. Germline assignment: CDR1 LGHDT and CDR2 YNNKEL (reference sequence). The CDR3 has 11 residues. This CDR3 is CASSYSNEQFF. The CDR3 DNA reads TGTGCCAGCAGCTACAGTAATGAGCAGTTCTTC.

The V and J genes are TRBV5-1 and TRBJ2-3; 9 bases map to TRBD1. Germline CDR1 and CDR2: SGHRS and YFSETQ. The CDR3 runs to 15 residues. J gave up 3 bases and V 3 bases, and 5 bases lay outside the gene matches. CDR3 protein: CASSSGQGVTDTQYF. CDR3 coding DNA: TGCGCCAGCAGCTCGGGACAGGGAGTAACAGATACGCAGTATTTT.